This T cell receptor (beta chain) was sequenced for a study of blood T cell repertoires in COVID-19. Overall study: Nucleic acid was either cDNA or gDNA, and it came from T cells, B-cell-depleted T cells, or PBMCs.

Sequencing used immunoSEQ multiplex PCR; TCRdb keeps in-frame clones, though not all of them. The sample consists of roughly 230,000 clones, about 80% of them appearing once. This TCR was recovered from a woman in her 50s with acute or convalescent COVID-19. The sample comprised peripheral blood.

CDR3 coding DNA: TGTGCCAGCAGTTACTCGGGAGGGGAAACCGGGGAGCTGTTTTTT. Translated: CASSYSGGETGELFF. This chain joins TRBV6-5 and TRBJ2-2; 7 nucleotides line up with TRBD2. The CDR3 extends over 15 amino acids. In germline, CDR1 is MNHEY, CDR2 SVGAGI. J lost 5 bases, V lost 0 bases, and 3 bases had no gene match.